This T cell receptor beta chain was observed in a study of shared clonotypes between healthy human individuals. Assay: immunoSEQ multiplex PCR; the TCRdb copy retains only in-frame clones and omits some. In the table there are roughly 2,300,000 clones, around 90% of which are singletons. The CDR3 is 13 residues long. Germline V CDR1 and CDR2: SGHDN, FVKESK. V was cut by 2 bases and J by 8 bases, with 12 bases left in between. The sequence was collected from a man between 18 and 35 years old in good health. Some clones in this sample may be carry-over from other donors' samples. The V call is TRBV14, the J call TRBJ1-2, with a possible D match to TRBD1 (5 bases). Input material: naive CD4+ T cells from PBMCs. Noted subset: CD45RA+ positively selected. The CDR3 sequence: CASSQSRVRGYTF. For the CDR3, the DNA is TGTGCCAGCAGCCAAAGCAGGGTTAGGGGCTACACCTTC.